This T cell receptor (beta chain) was captured by sequencing in a study of blood T cell repertoires in COVID-19. The method was immunoSEQ multiplex PCR; TCRdb's version includes in-frame clones alone and lacks a portion of them. The table shows a few hundred thousand clones, with roughly 90% occurring only once. The study recruited people aged about 18 to 89 years across approximately 23 US areas. The ends were cut back, 4 bases at V and 5 bases at J, with 15 bases in the middle. There are 14 residues in the CDR3. Looked up from germline, CDR1 is SGHRS and CDR2 is YFSETQ. This TCR was sampled from a young woman who had recovered from COVID-19. V and J are TRBV5-1 and TRBJ2-5, with a weak D call TRBD2 (5 bases). Sequenced sample: PBMCs or T cells enriched from blood (not recorded which). The CDR3 DNA reads TGCGCCAGCAGCCTTGGTCTAGCCGTTGAGACCCAGTACTTC. Translating it yields CASSLGLAVETQYF.